This record concerns one TCR beta chain sequence. Its antigen is not known. This sample is part of a study of T cell clones after liver transplantation. Across the study: Post-transplant blood was tracked for graft-donor-reactive T cell clones identified in a pre-transplant mixed lymphocyte reaction.

Clones were sequenced by immunoSEQ multiplex PCR, and TCRdb holds only the in-frame ones, with some missing. The table lists more than 95,000 clones, roughly nine tenths of them singletons, with roughly 0.8% in the top ten. Germline V gene data show CDR1 as SGDLS and CDR2 as YYNGEE. The CDR3 spans 13 residues. Trimming stripped 4 bases from V and 5 bases from J, with 13 bases between. General study points: Circulating graft-donor-reactive CD4 TCRbeta sequences fell significantly post-transplant in 5 of 8 subjects.

This clonotype originated in a human patient who received a liver transplant. Some of the T cells may derive from the graft donor. Sequencing used CD4+ T cells from blood, obtained 12 months after liver transplant. The chain couples TRBV9 to TRBJ2-7, with no clear D. The CDR3 loop reads CASSRAAEDEQYF. CDR3 bases: TGTGCCAGCAGCCGGGCGGCCGAGGACGAGCAGTACTTC.